The 28 T cell receptor beta chains presented below share a single source sample, sequenced in a study of T cell responses to AZD1222 COVID-19 vaccine. The repertoire was sequenced with immunoSEQ multiplex PCR; TCRdb's copy has only in-frame clones and lacks some. The sample lists 150,000 to 200,000 clones; about 83% were seen once. Specimen: peripheral blood, collected 28 days after the second AZD1222 dose. These receptor sequences come from an adult who received the AZD1222 COVID-19 vaccine.

This chain connects TRBV3-1 (or the pseudogene TRBV3-2) to TRBJ1-6, with D unresolved. The germline V gene has CDR1 LGHDT and CDR2 YNNKEL (reference sequence). CDR3 length: 15 residues. Trimming removed 3 bases at V and 6 bases at J, with 12 bases between. The CDR3 reads CASSHLKGLNSPLHF. The CDR3 DNA reads TGTGCCAGCAGCCATCTAAAAGGGCTTAATTCACCCCTCCACTTT.

CDR3 amino acids: CASSPSEADGYTF. The CDR3 DNA sequence: TGCGCCAGCAGCCCCTCCGAGGCGGATGGCTACACCTTC. The V gene is TRBV5-1, the J gene TRBJ1-2; no clear D gene. The V gene lost 4 bases and the J gene lost 6 bases, with 13 bases spanning the gap. The CDR3 covers 13 residues. Germline V CDR1 and CDR2: SGHRS, YFSETQ.

This clone appeared a single time. The V gene is TRBV6-5, the J gene TRBJ2-1; D possibly corresponds to TRBD2 (6 bases). Germline CDR1 is MNHEY and CDR2 is SVGAGI. This CDR3 comprises 13 residues. V was pared by 7 bases and J by 6 bases, with 13 bases between. The CDR3 spells CASTSGTPNEQFF. The CDR3 DNA sequence: TGTGCCAGCACCTCCGGGACTCCCAATGAGCAGTTCTTC.

The gene calls are TRBV7-8 and TRBJ2-2; D may be TRBD1 (6 bases). Deletions cut 6 bases from V and 6 bases from J, with 17 bases between. Germline V gene data show CDR1 as SGHVS and CDR2 as FQNEAQ. The CDR3 has 15 amino acids. CDR3 sequence reads: CASRWGRGNPGELFF. CDR3 nucleotide sequence: TGTGCCAGCAGGTGGGGCAGGGGAAACCCCGGGGAGCTGTTTTTT.

This sequence joins TRBV7-9 and TRBJ1-2; perhaps TRBD1 as D (5 bases). The CDR3 has 14 amino acids. Germline V gene lookup returns CDR1 SEHNR and CDR2 FQNEAQ (reference sequence). Trimming pared 5 bases from V and 7 bases from J, leaving 17 bases between. CDR3 region: CASSPRGPEGGYTF. The DNA for the CDR3 is TGTGCCAGCAGCCCTCGGGGCCCGGAGGGTGGCTACACCTTC.

This clone has a handful of counts. The chain has TRBV6-2 or TRBV6-3 and TRBJ2-2; D is ambiguous. V was pared by 5 bases and J by 8 bases, with 27 bases between. Germline-derived CDR1 and CDR2 are MNHEY and SVGEGT. The CDR3 has 18 amino acids. CDR3 bases: TGTGCCAGCAGTCTGCGCAATAGTCTCCCCCCCATAGGAGGGGAGCTGTTTTTT. It specifies CASSLRNSLPPIGGELFF.

The chain uses TRBV30 and TRBJ2-2, with 9 bases fitting TRBD2. Looked up from germline, CDR1 is GTSNPN and CDR2 is SVGIG (reference sequence). CDR3 length: 13 amino acids. Unmatched junction bases numbered 2, after V lost 2 bases and J lost 7 bases. As DNA, the CDR3 is TGTGCCTGGAGTCTAGCGGGGTTCGGGGAGCTGTTTTTT. Its translation is CAWSLAGFGELFF.

The chain joins TRBV12-3 or TRBV12-4 to TRBJ1-1; maybe TRBD1 (6 bases). The length of the CDR3 is 13 residues. V lost 7 bases to trimming and J lost 5 bases, with 14 bases between them. The DNA of the CDR3 is TGTGCCAGCACCAATAGGGGGGGGACTGAAGCTTTCTTT. Amino acids: CASTNRGGTEAFF.

The chain joins TRBV4-3 to TRBJ1-2, with 8 positions matching TRBD1. The CDR3 loop spans 15 amino acids. The junction had 4 bases not matched to a gene; V was cut back by 0 bases and J by 4 bases. Looked up from germline, CDR1 is LGHNA and CDR2 is YSLEER. CDR3 sequence (DNA): TGCGCCAGCAGCCAAGACGGACAGGGAGCCTATGGCTACACCTTC. Residues: CASSQDGQGAYGYTF.

The chain couples TRBV5-6 to TRBJ1-1, with 8 positions matching TRBD1. This CDR3 has 16 amino acids. Germline trimming cut 2 bases from V and 1 base from J; bases unmatched to any gene: 7. CDR1 and CDR2 from the germline V gene are SGHDT and YYEEEE. The CDR3 region is CASSFGTGTKNTEAFF. The CDR3 coding sequence is TGTGCCAGCAGCTTCGGGACAGGAACAAAGAACACTGAAGCTTTCTTT.

CDR3 residues: CSVERGSQETQYF. CDR3 DNA: TGCAGCGTTGAGCGGGGTAGCCAAGAGACCCAGTACTTC. The V and J genes are TRBV29-1 and TRBJ2-5; a possible D gene is TRBD2 (6 bases). Trimming cost V 3 bases and J 1 base, with 9 bases left between them. Germline CDR1 reads SQVTM; CDR2 reads ANQGSEA. This CDR3 is built from 13 residues.

The J gene is TRBJ1-2, the V gene TRBV12-3 or TRBV12-4; D is ambiguous. This CDR3 contains 12 residues. Trimming pared 3 bases from V and 2 bases from J, leaving 4 bases between. In nucleotides, the CDR3 is TGTGCCAGCAGTTTGGGGAACTATGGCTACACCTTC. It yields the protein CASSLGNYGYTF.

This sequence joins TRBV29-1 and TRBJ1-3, with no clear D. Germline CDR1 reads SQVTM; CDR2 reads ANQGSEA. The CDR3 is 11 amino acids. Trimming took 4 bases from V and 4 from J, leaving 5 bases between them. The CDR3 DNA follows: TGCAGCGTTGCCGGGGGAAACACCATATATTTT. Amino acids: CSVAGGNTIYF.

This chain joins TRBV29-1 and TRBJ1-1; TRBD1 aligns across 9 bases. The germline V gene encodes CDR1 SQVTM and CDR2 ANQGSEA. V lost 0 bases to trimming and J lost 5 bases; unmatched junction nucleotides: 1. The CDR3 runs to 13 residues. The DNA of the CDR3 is TGCAGCGTTGAAGAGGGGACAGGGACTGAAGCTTTCTTT. Its protein is CSVEEGTGTEAFF.

This chain joins TRBV6-1 and TRBJ2-7; 7 bases are a match to TRBD1. CDR3 size: 16 residues. CDR1 and CDR2 (germline): MNHNS, SASEGT. V shed 1 base and J 3 bases; nucleotides not matched to a gene: 9. CDR3 residues: CASSEGLGGGYYEQYF. The CDR3 DNA reads TGTGCCAGCAGTGAAGGCTTAGGGGGCGGATACTACGAGCAGTACTTC.

The rearrangement uses TRBV12-3 or TRBV12-4 and TRBJ1-1; tentative D call: TRBD1 (5 bases). This CDR3 contains 13 residues. Deletions cut 2 bases from V and 6 bases from J, with 10 bases between. CDR3 in DNA: TGTGCCAGCAGTTTAAGCGCGGGACCTGAAGCTTTCTTT. Translating gives CASSLSAGPEAFF.

The chain has TRBV11-2 and TRBJ1-1; 7 bases agree with TRBD1. Trimming cost V 4 bases and J 5 bases; bases outside gene matches: 4. Germline CDR1 reads SGHAT; CDR2 reads FQNNGV. CDR3 size: 13 residues. This CDR3 reads CASSSDRATEAFF. In DNA, the CDR3 is TGTGCCAGCAGCTCCGACAGGGCAACTGAAGCTTTCTTT.

V gene TRBV9 combines with J gene TRBJ2-7; D possibly uses TRBD1 or TRBD2 (6 bases each). V was shortened by 4 bases and J by 6 bases, with 26 bases between the two germline ends. The CDR3 has 17 amino acids. The germline V gene has CDR1 SGDLS and CDR2 YYNGEE. CDR3 DNA sequence: TGTGCCAGCAGCCAGCCCCGAGGGAAGGGGGGTTCGGGCGAGCAGTACTTC. Translating gives CASSQPRGKGGSGEQYF.

The chain uses TRBV5-5 and TRBJ2-7, with 9 bases aligning to TRBD1. Germline CDR1 reads SGHKS; CDR2 reads YYEKEE (reference sequence). The CDR3 covers 15 residues. The V and J ends lost 4 bases and 4 bases, in that order; junction bases with no gene match: 9. CDR3 coding DNA: TGTGCCAGCAGCATTACAGGACAGGGGTCATACGAGCAGTACTTC. This gives the protein CASSITGQGSYEQYF.

The chain couples TRBV19 to TRBJ2-4, with D possibly being TRBD1 (6 bases). Germline CDR1 LNHDA, CDR2 SQIVND (reference sequence). The CDR3 is 13 amino acids. V lost 6 bases and J 6 bases, leaving 12 bases between the germline ends. The CDR3 region is CASSNRERNIQYF. DNA of the CDR3: TGTGCCAGTAGCAACAGGGAGCGAAACATTCAGTACTTC. The variable domain in full, with the rest retrieved from reference TRBV19 and TRBJ2-4, is DGGITQSPKYLFRKEGQNVTLSCEQNLNHDAMYWYRQDPGQGLRLIYYSQIVNDFQKGDIAEGYSVSREKKESFPLTVTSAQKNPTAFYLCASSNRERNIQYFGAGTRLSVL.

This clone occurred once. The V and J genes are TRBV7-9 and TRBJ2-2; D not resolved. Germline V gene sequence: CDR1 SEHNR, CDR2 FQNEAQ (reference sequence). This CDR3 contains 15 residues. Trimming took off 2 bases at V and 6 bases at J, with 13 bases between the two ends. The CDR3 sequence: CASSLIKALPGELFF. In DNA, the CDR3 is TGTGCCAGCAGCTTAATAAAGGCACTCCCCGGGGAGCTGTTTTTT.

The V call is TRBV2, the J call TRBJ1-3, with D hard to call. The CDR3 contains 15 residues. Germline lookup yields CDR1 SNHLY and CDR2 FYNNEI. The ends were cut back, 1 base at V and 0 bases at J, with 7 bases in the middle. The CDR3 bases are TGTGCCAGCAGTGAAGGCAGCAACTCTGGAAACACCATATATTTT. This sequence encodes CASSEGSNSGNTIYF.

This chain uses TRBV4-3 with TRBJ2-7; 7 positions agree with TRBD1. Germline V gives CDR1 LGHNA, CDR2 YSLEER. This CDR3 region has 14 residues. After removal of 2 bases from V and 3 bases from J, the junction contained 4 bases not matched to a gene. In DNA, the CDR3 is TGCGCCAGCAGCCAATTCCGACAGGGCTACGAGCAGTACTTC. This translates into CASSQFRQGYEQYF.

Only one count was recorded for this clone. The chain uses TRBV25-1 and TRBJ1-1, with D hard to call. This CDR3 contains 14 residues. Germline V gene data show CDR1 as MGHDK and CDR2 as SYGVNS. V was trimmed by 3 bases and J by 3 bases, leaving 11 bases between them. CDR3 in DNA: TGTGCCAGCAGTGATCTGTACACACACACTGAAGCTTTCTTT. This translates into CASSDLYTHTEAFF.

This clone was counted a few times. CDR3 in amino acids: CASSLEWGHTEAFF. DNA for the CDR3: TGTGCCAGCAGCTTAGAGTGGGGCCACACTGAAGCTTTCTTT. The rearrangement uses TRBV7-2 and TRBJ1-1, with TRBD1 as a possible D gene (5 bases). Germline V gene sequence: CDR1 SGHTA, CDR2 FQGNSA. The ends were cut back, 1 base at V and 3 bases at J, with 9 bases in the middle. CDR3 length equals 14 residues.

The V and J genes are TRBV4-1 and TRBJ2-7; 7 bases fit TRBD1. Germline assignment: CDR1 MGHRA and CDR2 YSYEKL. The CDR3 runs to 13 residues. V shed 2 bases, J shed 6 bases, and the junction held 4 bases outside the gene matches. The CDR3 loop reads CASSQKTGSEQYF. Here the CDR3 DNA reads TGCGCCAGCAGCCAAAAGACAGGGAGCGAGCAGTACTTC.

The chain links TRBV11-2 to TRBJ2-7, with D unclear. This CDR3 is built from 11 residues. V lost 3 bases and J 3 bases, leaving 3 bases between the germline ends. The germline CDR1 and CDR2 sequences are SGHAT and FQNNGV. CDR3 nucleotides: TGTGCCAGCAGCTTTAACTACGAGCAGTACTTC. It encodes CASSFNYEQYF.

The chain links TRBV2 to TRBJ1-5; D remains unclear. From germline, CDR1 is SNHLY and CDR2 FYNNEI. The CDR3 has 14 residues. Trimming took 7 bases from V and 0 from J, leaving 10 bases between them. CDR3 bases: TGTGCCAGCAATGGACCTAATAGCAATCAGCCCCAGCATTTT. Translation: CASNGPNSNQPQHF.